Each of the 22 T cell receptor beta chains below was sequenced from the same sample in a study of T cell repertoires in cytomegalovirus infection. These TCRs are of unknown antigen specificity. MiXCR was run by TCRdb on the reads, yielding one entry per CDR3 protein. The table includes around 100,000 distinct CDR3 sequences, about a tenth detected once. Sequenced material: PBMCs, sequenced either directly or after in vitro stimulation (not recorded which). The origin of the receptors is a human donor in good health (CMV status not recorded). Some clones in this sample may be carry-over from other donors' samples.

The V call is TRBV30, the J call TRBJ1-1; maybe TRBD1 (5 bases). The CDR3 length is 13 residues. V shed 2 bases and J shed 4 bases, with 11 bases lying between them. The germline V gene encodes CDR1 GTSNPN and CDR2 SVGIG (reference sequence). The CDR3 bases are TGTGCCTGGAGTTATCAACAGGTCACTGAAGCTTTCTTT. Protein: CAWSYQQVTEAFF.

The genes are TRBV27 and TRBJ2-7, with D maybe TRBD2 (6 bases). From germline, CDR1 is MNHEY and CDR2 SMNVEV (reference sequence). Trimming stripped 3 bases from V and 1 base from J, with 10 bases between. CDR3 length: 14 amino acids. The DNA of the CDR3 is TGTGCCAGCAGTTTTGGAGGGCCGTCCTACGAGCAGTACTTC. Its protein product is CASSFGGPSYEQYF.

This chain connects TRBV7-2 to TRBJ2-5, with D unclear. Between the trimmed V and J ends, which lost 3 bases and 4 bases, there was a span of 15 bases. The CDR3 extends over 15 amino acids. Germline CDR1 SGHTA, CDR2 FQGNSA. The CDR3 bases are TGTGCCAGCAGCTTCCTTCAAAGTCCCGCAGAGACCCAGTACTTC. This gives the protein CASSFLQSPAETQYF.

A note on this clonotype: No conserved phenylalanine or tryptophan ends this CDR3, so it is likely a read error. The CDR3: CASSLDSTQPQHL. DNA for the CDR3: TGTGCCAGCAGTTTGGATAGCACTCAGCCCCAGCATTTA. V usage is TRBV12-3 or TRBV12-4 and J usage is TRBJ1-5; D call uncertain. This CDR3 is 13 amino acids long.

In its sample, this clonotype was seen many times. The genes are TRBV24-1 and TRBJ1-1; D is undetermined. Per the germline V gene, CDR1 is KGHDR and CDR2 is SFDVKD. CDR3 size: 17 residues. Trimming removed 2 bases at V and 4 bases at J, with 19 bases between. CDR3 protein: CATSDSRESSGSTEAFF. The DNA for the CDR3 is TGTGCCACCAGTGATTCCCGGGAATCTAGTGGGAGCACTGAAGCTTTCTTT.

This clonotype has at least ten counts. The V call is TRBV7-8, the J call TRBJ1-4; 7 bases match TRBD1. Per the germline V gene, CDR1 is SGHVS and CDR2 is FQNEAQ. Losses at the gene ends were 3 bases for V and 5 bases for J; bases not matched to a gene: 6. CDR3 length: 15 residues. CDR3 DNA: TGTGCCAGCAGCTTGACAGGGCGAATGAATGAAAAACTGTTTTTT. Translated: CASSLTGRMNEKLFF. The full variable domain, rest sourced from reference TRBV7-8 and TRBJ1-4, is GAGVSQSPRYKVAKRGQDVALRCDPISGHVSLFWYQQALGQGPEFLTYFQNEAQLDKSGLPSDRFFAERPEGSVSTLKIQRTQQEDSAVYLCASSLTGRMNEKLFFGSGTQLSVL.

This clonotype came up many times. The V and J genes are TRBV7-9 and TRBJ1-2; the D is unclear. The V and J ends lost 5 bases and 6 bases respectively, with 25 bases between them. The CDR3 contains 17 residues. Germline V gene data show CDR1 as SEHNR and CDR2 as FQNEAQ (reference sequence). This chain's CDR3 is CASSVPNVGSKIDGYTF. CDR3 bases: TGTGCCAGCAGCGTCCCAAACGTGGGGAGCAAGATCGATGGCTACACCTTC. The entire variable domain, with the rest obtained from reference TRBV7-9 and TRBJ1-2, is as follows: DTGVSQNPRHKITKRGQNVTFRCDPISEHNRLYWYRQTLGQGPEFLTYFQNEAQLEKSRLLSDRFSAERPKGSFSTLEIQRTEQGDSAMYLCASSVPNVGSKIDGYTFGSGTRLTVV.

This clonotype has more than one count but fewer than ten. V gene TRBV19 combines with J gene TRBJ2-2, with TRBD2 identical over 9 bases. CDR1 and CDR2 (germline): LNHDA, SQIVND (reference sequence). The CDR3 loop spans 17 amino acids. With V trimmed by 5 bases and J by 5 bases, 12 bases remained unmatched. As DNA, the CDR3 is TGTGCCAGTAGTTACCACCTCGTGACTAGCGGAACCGGGGAGCTGTTTTTT. It yields the protein CASSYHLVTSGTGELFF.

This clonotype was detected a few times. J is TRBJ2-5 and V is TRBV7-2; 14 bases align to TRBD2. V lost 4 bases to trimming and J lost 1 base; unmatched junction nucleotides: 2. The CDR3 length is 16 residues. Germline loops: CDR1 SGHTA, CDR2 FQGNSA. CDR3 nucleotide sequence: TGTGCCAGCAGCTCGGGACTAGCGGGGGTCCAAGAGACCCAGTACTTC. It yields the protein CASSSGLAGVQETQYF.

The J gene is TRBJ2-1, the V gene TRBV29-1; the match to TRBD2 covers 8 bases. Losses at the gene ends were 4 bases for V and 0 bases for J; bases not matched to a gene: 5. This CDR3 comprises 15 residues. Germline CDR1 is SQVTM and CDR2 is ANQGSEA. The CDR3 nucleotides read TGCAGCGTTGGGTTAGCGGGACCCTCCTACAATGAGCAGTTCTTC. Its protein is CSVGLAGPSYNEQFF.

The CDR3 DNA reads TGCGCCAGCAGGGTAGCGGGAGGACCCTACGAGCAGTACTTC. This codes for CASRVAGGPYEQYF. This chain links TRBV5-1 with TRBJ2-7; 10 nucleotides match TRBD2. J gave up 2 bases and V 5 bases, and 4 bases lay outside the gene matches. This CDR3 comprises 14 residues. The V gene's germline CDR1 is SGHRS and CDR2 YFSETQ.

This clonotype has a count of ten or more. The chain links TRBV7-8 to TRBJ2-7; 12 bases are a match to TRBD2. CDR3 length: 18 amino acids. V lost 5 bases and J lost 2; bases outside the gene matches: 13. CDR1 and CDR2 from the germline V gene are SGHVS and FQNEAQ. The CDR3 sequence is CASSKKTSGSSLTYEQYV. CDR3 bases: TGTGCCAGCAGCAAGAAGACTAGCGGGAGCTCTCTGACCTACGAGCAGTACGTC.

This clonotype was counted at least ten times. The chain joins TRBV11-2 to TRBJ2-2; 7 bases fit TRBD1. Germline CDR1 reads SGHAT; CDR2 reads FQNNGV. There are 15 residues in the CDR3. The V gene end was trimmed by 3 bases and the J gene end by 4 bases; junction bases not matched to a gene: 5. The CDR3 sequence: CASSFGQDTTGELFF. DNA of the CDR3: TGTGCCAGCAGCTTTGGACAGGATACCACCGGGGAGCTGTTTTTT. The full variable domain, rest sourced from reference TRBV11-2 and TRBJ2-2, is EAGVAQSPRYKIIEKRQSVAFWCNPISGHATLYWYQQILGQGPKLLIQFQNNGVVDDSQLPKDRFSAERLKGVDSTLKIQPAKLEDSAVYLCASSFGQDTTGELFFGEGSRLTVL.

The chain carries TRBV20-1 and TRBJ1-1; TRBD1 matches 8 bases. Germline lookup yields CDR1 DFQATT and CDR2 SNEGSKA (reference sequence). The CDR3 contains 14 residues. V shed 3 bases, J shed 0 bases, and the junction held 3 bases outside the gene matches. The CDR3 is CSASSTGVNTEAFF. CDR3 sequence (DNA): TGCAGTGCTAGTTCGACAGGGGTGAACACTGAAGCTTTCTTT.

Many counts were recorded for this clonotype. The V and J genes are TRBV11-3 and TRBJ1-1; no clear D. V lost 5 bases and J lost 1, with 8 bases in between. This CDR3 spans 13 amino acids. CDR1 is SGHNT and CDR2 is YENEEA in the germline V gene. CDR3 residues: CASSPGRNTEAFF. The DNA for the CDR3 is TGTGCCAGCAGCCCGGGCAGGAACACTGAAGCTTTCTTT.

This clonotype showed up many times. This chain connects TRBV4-1 to TRBJ2-1; TRBD2 agrees at 7 bases. After removal of 0 bases from V and 4 bases from J, the junction contained 6 bases not matched to a gene. Germline V CDR1 and CDR2: MGHRA, YSYEKL. CDR3 length: 16 amino acids. As DNA, the CDR3 is TGCGCCAGCAGCCAAGAGGCCCTAGCGGAATACAATGAGCAGTTCTTC. Protein sequence: CASSQEALAEYNEQFF.

This clonotype was observed many times. The genes are TRBV7-2 and TRBJ1-5, with 7 positions matching TRBD1. CDR1 and CDR2 (germline): SGHTA, FQGNSA. V was clipped by 4 bases and J by 7 bases; unmatched bases: 4. The CDR3 is made up of 13 amino acids. DNA for the CDR3: TGTGCCAGCAGCTCCGACAGGGCCCAGCCCCAGCATTTT. Amino acids: CASSSDRAQPQHF.

This clonotype was recorded many times. V and J are TRBV11-2 and TRBJ2-3; D call uncertain. Germline V lookup: CDR1 SGHAT, CDR2 FQNNGV. The CDR3 is made up of 18 amino acids. Trimming took 6 bases from V and 8 from J, leaving 30 bases between them. CDR3 residues: CASRTREVGRAPTGTQYF. CDR3 DNA: TGTGCCAGCAGGACCCGCGAGGTTGGTCGGGCCCCGACTGGTACGCAGTATTTT.

This chain joins TRBV6-1 and TRBJ2-7; D uncertain. Germline lookup yields CDR1 MNHNS and CDR2 SASEGT. This CDR3 comprises 14 residues. The V end was cut by 6 bases, the J end by 6 bases, with 18 bases between. The DNA of the CDR3 is TGTGCCAGCAGGTTGGAAGCCAGTGGGGTCGAGCAGTACGTC. Its protein product is CASRLEASGVEQYV.

The chain carries TRBV3-1 and TRBJ2-1, with 8 bases lining up with TRBD2. The trim removed 1 base at V and 10 bases at J, leaving 9 bases unmatched. The CDR3 consists of 15 residues. The germline CDR1 and CDR2 sequences are LGHDT and YNNKEL (reference sequence). In DNA, the CDR3 is TGTGCCAGCAGCCAAGTTATTAGCGGGAAGGAGGAGCAGTTCTTC. Residues: CASSQVISGKEEQFF.

The rearrangement uses TRBV19 and TRBJ2-7; D is possibly TRBD1 or TRBD2 (5 bases each). Trimming shortened V by 4 bases and J by 0 bases, and 10 bases separated the two germline ends. Germline V CDR1 and CDR2: LNHDA, SQIVND (reference sequence). The CDR3 length is 14 residues. CDR3 nucleotides: TGTGCCAGTAGTACGGGACCGAACTCCTACGAGCAGTACTTC. It translates to CASSTGPNSYEQYF. The full variable domain, with the rest looked up from reference TRBV19 and TRBJ2-7, is DGGITQSPKYLFRKEGQNVTLSCEQNLNHDAMYWYRQDPGQGLRLIYYSQIVNDFQKGDIAEGYSVSREKKESFPLTVTSAQKNPTAFYLCASSTGPNSYEQYFGPGTRLTVT.

This clonotype appeared once. A single base separates this from a much larger clone, so it may be a read error. The chain carries TRBV27 and TRBJ2-7, with 8 bases lining up with TRBD2. The CDR3 runs 19 residues. Germline V gives CDR1 MNHEY, CDR2 SMNVEV (reference sequence). CDR3 nucleotide sequence: TGTGCCAGCAGTTGGGTTGGGATGAGCCGGGAGGGCCAAGTATACGGGCAGTACTTC. This sequence encodes CASSWVGMSREGQVYGQYF.